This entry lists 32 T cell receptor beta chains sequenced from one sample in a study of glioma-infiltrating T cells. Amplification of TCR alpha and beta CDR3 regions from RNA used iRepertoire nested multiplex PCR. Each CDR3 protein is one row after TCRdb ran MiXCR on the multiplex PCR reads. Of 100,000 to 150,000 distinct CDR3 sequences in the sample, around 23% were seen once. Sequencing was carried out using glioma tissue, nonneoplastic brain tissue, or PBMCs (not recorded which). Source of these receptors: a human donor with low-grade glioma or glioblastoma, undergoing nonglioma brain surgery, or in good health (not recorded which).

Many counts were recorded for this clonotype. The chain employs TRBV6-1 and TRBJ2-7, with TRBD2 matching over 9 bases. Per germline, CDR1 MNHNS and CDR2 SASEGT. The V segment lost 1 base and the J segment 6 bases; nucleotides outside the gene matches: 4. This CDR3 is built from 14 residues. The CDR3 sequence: CASSEVAGAGEQYF. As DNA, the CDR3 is TGTGCCAGCAGTGAAGTAGCGGGAGCGGGCGAGCAGTACTTC.

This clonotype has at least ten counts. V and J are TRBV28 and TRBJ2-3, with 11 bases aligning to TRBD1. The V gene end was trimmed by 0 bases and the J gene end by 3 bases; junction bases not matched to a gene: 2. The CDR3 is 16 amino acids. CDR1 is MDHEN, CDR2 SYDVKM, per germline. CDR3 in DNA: TGTGCCAGCAGTTTATGGGGGACAGGGGGGACAGATACGCAGTATTTT. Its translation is CASSLWGTGGTDTQYF. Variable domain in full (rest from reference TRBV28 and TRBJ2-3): DVKVTQSSRYLVKRTGEKVFLECVQDMDHENMFWYRQDPGLGLRLIYFSYDVKMKEKGDIPEGYSVSREKKERFSLILESASTNQTSMYLCASSLWGTGGTDTQYFGPGTRLTVL.

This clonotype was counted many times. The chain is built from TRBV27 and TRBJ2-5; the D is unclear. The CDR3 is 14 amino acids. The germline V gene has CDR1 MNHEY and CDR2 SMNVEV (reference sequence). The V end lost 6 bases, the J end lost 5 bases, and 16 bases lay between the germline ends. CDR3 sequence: CASSPLLEGETQYF. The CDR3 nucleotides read TGTGCCAGCAGCCCCCTGCTTGAAGGGGAGACCCAGTACTTC.

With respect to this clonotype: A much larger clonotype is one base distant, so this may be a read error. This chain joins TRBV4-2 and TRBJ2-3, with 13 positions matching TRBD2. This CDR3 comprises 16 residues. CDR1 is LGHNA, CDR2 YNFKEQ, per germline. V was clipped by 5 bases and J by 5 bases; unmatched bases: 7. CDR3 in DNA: TGTGCCAGCAGCATCGGACTAGCGGGAGTAAAAGATACGCAGTATTTT. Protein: CASSIGLAGVKDTQYF.

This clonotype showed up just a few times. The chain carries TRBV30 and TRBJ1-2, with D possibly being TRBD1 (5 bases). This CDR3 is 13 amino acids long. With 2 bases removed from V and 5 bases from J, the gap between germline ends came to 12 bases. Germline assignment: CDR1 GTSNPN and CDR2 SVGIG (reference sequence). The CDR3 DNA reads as TGTGCCTGGAGTCCGGACAACCTTTATGGCTACACCTTC. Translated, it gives CAWSPDNLYGYTF.

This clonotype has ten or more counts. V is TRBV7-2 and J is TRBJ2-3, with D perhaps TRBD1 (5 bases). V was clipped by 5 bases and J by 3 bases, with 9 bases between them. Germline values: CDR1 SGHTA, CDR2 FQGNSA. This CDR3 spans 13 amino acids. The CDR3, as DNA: TGTGCCAGCAGCCGGCAGGGAACAGATACGCAGTATTTT. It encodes CASSRQGTDTQYF.

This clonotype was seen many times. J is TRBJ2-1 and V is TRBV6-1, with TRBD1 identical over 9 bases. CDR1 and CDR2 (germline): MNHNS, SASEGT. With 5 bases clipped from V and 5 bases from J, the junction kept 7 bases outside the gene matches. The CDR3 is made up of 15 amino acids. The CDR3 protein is CASSTGTGSNNEQFF. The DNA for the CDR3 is TGTGCCAGCAGTACCGGGACAGGGTCAAACAATGAGCAGTTCTTC.

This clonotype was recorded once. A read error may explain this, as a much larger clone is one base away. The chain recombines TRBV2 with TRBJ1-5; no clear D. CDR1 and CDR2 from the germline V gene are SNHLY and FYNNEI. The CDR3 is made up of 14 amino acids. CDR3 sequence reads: CASSGSISDQPQHF. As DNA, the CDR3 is TGTGCCAGCAGTGGGAGCATTAGCGATCAGCCCCAGCATTTT.

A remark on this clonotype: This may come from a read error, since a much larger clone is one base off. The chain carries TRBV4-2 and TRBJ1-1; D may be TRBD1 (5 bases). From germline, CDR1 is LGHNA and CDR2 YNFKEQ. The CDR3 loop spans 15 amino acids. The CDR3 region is CASRQDLRQGREAFF. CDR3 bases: TGTGCCAGCAGACAAGATCTTCGCCAGGGAAGGGAAGCTTTCTTT.

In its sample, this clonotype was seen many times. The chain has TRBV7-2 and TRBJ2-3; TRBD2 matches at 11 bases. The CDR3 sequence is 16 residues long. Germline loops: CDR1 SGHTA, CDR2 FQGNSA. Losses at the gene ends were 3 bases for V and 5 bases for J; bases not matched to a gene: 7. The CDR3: CASSFPTSGSGDTQYF. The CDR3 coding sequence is TGTGCCAGCAGCTTTCCAACTAGCGGGAGTGGAGATACGCAGTATTTT.

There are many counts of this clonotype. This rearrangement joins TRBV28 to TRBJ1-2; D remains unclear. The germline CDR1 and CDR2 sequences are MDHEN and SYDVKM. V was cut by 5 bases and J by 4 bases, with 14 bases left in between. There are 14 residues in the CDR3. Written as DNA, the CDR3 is TGTGCCAGCAGTCTATCCTCGGGCTTCTATGGCTACACCTTC. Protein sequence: CASSLSSGFYGYTF.

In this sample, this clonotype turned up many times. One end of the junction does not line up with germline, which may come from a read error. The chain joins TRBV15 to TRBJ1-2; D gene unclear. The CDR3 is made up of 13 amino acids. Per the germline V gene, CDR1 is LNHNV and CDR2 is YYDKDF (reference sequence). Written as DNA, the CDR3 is TGTGCCACCAGCAGAGATCGAGAAGGGCTCATCTCCTTC. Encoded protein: CATSRDREGLISF.

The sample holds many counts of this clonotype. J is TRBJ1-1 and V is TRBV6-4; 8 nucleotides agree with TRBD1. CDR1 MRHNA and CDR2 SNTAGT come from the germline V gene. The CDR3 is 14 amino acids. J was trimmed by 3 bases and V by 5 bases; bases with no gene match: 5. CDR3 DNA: TGTGCCAGCAGTCCGACAGGGGAGCACACTGAAGCTTTCTTT. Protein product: CASSPTGEHTEAFF.

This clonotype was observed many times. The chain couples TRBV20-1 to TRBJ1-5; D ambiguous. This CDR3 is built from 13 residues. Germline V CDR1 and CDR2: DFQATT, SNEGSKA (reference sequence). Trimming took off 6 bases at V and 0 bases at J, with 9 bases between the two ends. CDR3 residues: CSARGVSNQPQHF. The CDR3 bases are TGCAGTGCCCGAGGTGTTAGCAATCAGCCCCAGCATTTT.

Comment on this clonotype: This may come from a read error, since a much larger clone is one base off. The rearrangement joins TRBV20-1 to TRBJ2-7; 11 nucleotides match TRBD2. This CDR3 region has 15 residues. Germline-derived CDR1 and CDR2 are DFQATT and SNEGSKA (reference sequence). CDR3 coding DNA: TGCAGTGCTACCATGACTAGCGGGGCTTCCTACGAGGAGTACTTC. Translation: CSATMTSGASYEEYF.

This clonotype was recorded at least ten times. The DNA of the CDR3 is TGCGCCAGCAGCCAAGAGCTGCCGACAGCTAACTATGGCTACACCTTC. This codes for CASSQELPTANYGYTF. The J gene is TRBJ1-2, the V gene TRBV4-3; perhaps TRBD1 as D (5 bases). Trimming stripped 0 bases from V and 0 bases from J, with 11 bases between. The CDR3 extends over 16 amino acids. In germline, CDR1 is LGHNA, CDR2 YSLEER.

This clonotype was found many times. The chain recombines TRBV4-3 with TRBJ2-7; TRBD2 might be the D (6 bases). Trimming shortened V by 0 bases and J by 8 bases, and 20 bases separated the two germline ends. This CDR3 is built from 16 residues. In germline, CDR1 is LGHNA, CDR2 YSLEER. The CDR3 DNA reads TGCGCCAGCAGCCAAGATCTGGATAGCGGAGGTAGGAAGCAGTACTTC. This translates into CASSQDLDSGGRKQYF.

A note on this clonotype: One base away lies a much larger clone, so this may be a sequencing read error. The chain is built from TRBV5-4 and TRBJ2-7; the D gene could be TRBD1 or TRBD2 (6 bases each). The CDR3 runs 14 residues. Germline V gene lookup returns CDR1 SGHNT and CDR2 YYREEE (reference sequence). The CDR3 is CASGLRGAGYEQYF. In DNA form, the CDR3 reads TGTGCCAGCGGCTTGAGGGGGGCCGGATACGAGCAGTACTTC.

This CDR3 reads CAWTPGTSHTDTQYF. CDR3 DNA: TGTGCCTGGACTCCCGGGACTAGCCACACAGATACGCAGTATTTT. This chain joins TRBV30 and TRBJ2-3; 9 bases fit TRBD2. J lost 2 bases, V lost 4 bases, and 7 bases had no gene match. The germline gives CDR1 GTSNPN, CDR2 SVGIG (reference sequence). This CDR3 is built from 15 residues.

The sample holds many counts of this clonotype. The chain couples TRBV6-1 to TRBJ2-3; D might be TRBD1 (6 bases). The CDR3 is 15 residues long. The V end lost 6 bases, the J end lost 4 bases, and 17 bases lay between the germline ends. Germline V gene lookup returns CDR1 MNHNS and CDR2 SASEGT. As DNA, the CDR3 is TGTGCCAGCAGCTCGGGACAATTCAGTCCAGATACGCAGTATTTT. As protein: CASSSGQFSPDTQYF.

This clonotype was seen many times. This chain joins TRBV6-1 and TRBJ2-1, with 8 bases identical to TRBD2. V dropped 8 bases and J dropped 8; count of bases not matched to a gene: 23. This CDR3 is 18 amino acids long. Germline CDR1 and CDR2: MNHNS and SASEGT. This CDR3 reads CASSAGWGEREGRYEQFF. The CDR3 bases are TGTGCCAGCTCGGCAGGGTGGGGAGAACGGGAGGGCCGGTATGAGCAGTTCTTC.

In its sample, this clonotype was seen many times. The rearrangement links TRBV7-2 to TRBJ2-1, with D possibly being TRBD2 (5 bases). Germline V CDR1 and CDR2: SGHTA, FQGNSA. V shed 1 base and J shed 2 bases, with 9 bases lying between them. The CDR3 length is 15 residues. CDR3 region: CASSLVATTYNEQFF. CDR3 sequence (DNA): TGTGCCAGCAGCTTAGTAGCGACCACCTACAATGAGCAGTTCTTC.

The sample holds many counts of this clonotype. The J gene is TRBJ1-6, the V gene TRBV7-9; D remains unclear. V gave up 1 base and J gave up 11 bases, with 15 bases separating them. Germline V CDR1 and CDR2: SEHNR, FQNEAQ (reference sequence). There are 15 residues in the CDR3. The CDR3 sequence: CASSLGVSAEAPLHF. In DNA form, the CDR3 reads TGTGCCAGCAGCTTAGGCGTCTCAGCCGAGGCACCCCTCCACTTT.

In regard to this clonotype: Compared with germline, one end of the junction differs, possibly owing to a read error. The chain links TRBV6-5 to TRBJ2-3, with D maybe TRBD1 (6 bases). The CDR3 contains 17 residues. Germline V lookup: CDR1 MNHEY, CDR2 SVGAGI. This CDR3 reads CASSIGTHIYATGTQYF. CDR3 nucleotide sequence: TGTGCCAGCAGTATCGGGACACATATCTACGCGACAGGTACGCAGTATTTT.

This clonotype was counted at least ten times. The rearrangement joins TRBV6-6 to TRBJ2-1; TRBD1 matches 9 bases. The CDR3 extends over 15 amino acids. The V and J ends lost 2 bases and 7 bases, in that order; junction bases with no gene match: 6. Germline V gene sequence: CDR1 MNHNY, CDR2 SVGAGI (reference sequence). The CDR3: CASSYKGQGMNEQFF. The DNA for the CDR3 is TGTGCCAGCAGTTACAAGGGACAGGGAATGAATGAGCAGTTCTTC.

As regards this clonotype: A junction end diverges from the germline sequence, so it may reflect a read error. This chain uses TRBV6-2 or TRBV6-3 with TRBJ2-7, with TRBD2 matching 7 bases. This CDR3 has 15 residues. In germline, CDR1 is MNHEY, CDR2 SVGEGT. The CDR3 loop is CARSSSSGFSSAQYF. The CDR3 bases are TGTGCCCGCAGTTCCTCTAGCGGCTTTTCCTCCGCGCAGTACTTC.

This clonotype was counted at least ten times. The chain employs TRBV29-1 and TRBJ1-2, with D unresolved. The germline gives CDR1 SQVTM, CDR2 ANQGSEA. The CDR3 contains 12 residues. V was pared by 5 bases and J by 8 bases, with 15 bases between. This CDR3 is CSVFTEREGYTF. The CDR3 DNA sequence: TGCAGCGTTTTCACAGAGAGGGAGGGCTACACCTTC.

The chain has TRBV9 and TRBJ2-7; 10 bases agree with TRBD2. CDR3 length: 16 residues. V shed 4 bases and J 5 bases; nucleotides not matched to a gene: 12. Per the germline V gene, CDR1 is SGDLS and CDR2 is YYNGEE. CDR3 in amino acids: CASSHPATSGFHEQYF. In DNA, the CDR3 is TGTGCCAGCAGCCACCCCGCGACTAGCGGGTTCCACGAGCAGTACTTC.

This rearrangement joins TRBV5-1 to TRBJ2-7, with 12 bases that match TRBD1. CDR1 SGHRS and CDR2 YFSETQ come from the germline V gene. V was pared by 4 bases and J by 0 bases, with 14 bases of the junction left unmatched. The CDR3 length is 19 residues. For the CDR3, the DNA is TGCGCCAGCAGCGTCGGGACAGGGGGCAGCGGTCCGAGCTCCTACGAGCAGTACTTC. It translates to CASSVGTGGSGPSSYEQYF.

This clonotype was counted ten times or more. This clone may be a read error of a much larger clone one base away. The CDR3 reads CASNGTGEARTGNQPQHF. DNA of the CDR3: TGTGCCAGCAACGGGACAGGGGAGGCTCGAACTGGGAATCAGCCCCAGCATTTT. The J gene is TRBJ1-5, the V gene TRBV6-1; 10 bases are shared with TRBD1. Germline V gene data show CDR1 as MNHNS and CDR2 as SASEGT. Germline trimming cut 7 bases from V and 4 bases from J; bases unmatched to any gene: 16. The length of the CDR3 is 18 residues.

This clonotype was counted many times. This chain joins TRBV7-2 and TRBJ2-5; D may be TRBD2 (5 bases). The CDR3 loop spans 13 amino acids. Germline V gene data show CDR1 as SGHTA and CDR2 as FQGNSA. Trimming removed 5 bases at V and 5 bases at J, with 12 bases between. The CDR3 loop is CASSPTNPETQYF. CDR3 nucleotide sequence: TGTGCCAGCAGCCCGACTAACCCGGAGACCCAGTACTTC.

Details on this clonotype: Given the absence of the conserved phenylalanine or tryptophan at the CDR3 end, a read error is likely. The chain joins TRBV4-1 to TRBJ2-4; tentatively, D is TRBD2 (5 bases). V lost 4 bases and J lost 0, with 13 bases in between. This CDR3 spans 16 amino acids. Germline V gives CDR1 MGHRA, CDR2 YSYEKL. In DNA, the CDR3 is TGCGCCAGCAGCCGAGACGAGGGATTAGCCAAAAACATTCAGTACCTC. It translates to CASSRDEGLAKNIQYL.